Sequencing of this T cell receptor (beta chain) was carried out in a study of STAT3 mutations in large granular lymphocyte leukemia. Study conclusions and caveats: TCR clonotype switching after therapy occurred in about 35% of the 18 patients. Clonal expansion was inferred from other time points because no sample existed at each clone's first appearance. Persisting codominant clonotypes may have hidden a small pathogenic clone. Every T-LGLL patient had at least one immunodominant TCRbeta clonotype. Treatment regimens differed across patients between samplings.

The protocol was immunoSEQ multiplex PCR, while the TCRdb copy is restricted to in-frame clones and leaves out a portion. Among over 9,000 clones, roughly 90% were seen once, and the ten largest hold around three fifths. V lost 0 bases to trimming and J lost 7 bases; unmatched junction nucleotides: 3. The CDR3 consists of 16 residues. Germline V gives CDR1 SGHRS, CDR2 YFSETQ. A note on this clone: Its antigen is not identified.

The receptor's source is a man aged 60 to 69 with T-cell large granular lymphocyte leukemia. Some clones in this sample may be carry-over from other donors' samples. The source material was peripheral blood mononuclear cells. V usage is TRBV5-1 and J usage is TRBJ2-3; 15 bases match TRBD2. The CDR3 nucleotides read TGCGCCAGCAGCTTGGGGACTAGCGGGAGGGTGCATACGCAGTATTTT. It specifies CASSLGTSGRVHTQYF.